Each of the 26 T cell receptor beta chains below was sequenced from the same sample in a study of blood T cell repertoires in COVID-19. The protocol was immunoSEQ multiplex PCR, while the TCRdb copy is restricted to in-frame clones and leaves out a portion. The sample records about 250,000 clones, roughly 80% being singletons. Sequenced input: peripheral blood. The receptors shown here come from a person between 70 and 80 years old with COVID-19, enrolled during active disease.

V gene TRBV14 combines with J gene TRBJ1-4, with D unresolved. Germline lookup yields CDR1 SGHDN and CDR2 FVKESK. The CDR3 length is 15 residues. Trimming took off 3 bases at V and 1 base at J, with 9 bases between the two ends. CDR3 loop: CASSHAGLTNEKLFF. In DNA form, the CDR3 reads TGTGCCAGCAGCCACGCGGGATTAACTAATGAAAAACTGTTTTTT.

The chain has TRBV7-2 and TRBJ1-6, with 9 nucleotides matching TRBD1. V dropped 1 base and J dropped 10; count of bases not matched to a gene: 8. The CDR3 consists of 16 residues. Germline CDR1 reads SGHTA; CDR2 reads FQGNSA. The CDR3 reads CASSLGGTGLDSPLHF. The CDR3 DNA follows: TGTGCCAGCAGCTTAGGGGGGACAGGGTTGGACTCACCCCTCCACTTT.

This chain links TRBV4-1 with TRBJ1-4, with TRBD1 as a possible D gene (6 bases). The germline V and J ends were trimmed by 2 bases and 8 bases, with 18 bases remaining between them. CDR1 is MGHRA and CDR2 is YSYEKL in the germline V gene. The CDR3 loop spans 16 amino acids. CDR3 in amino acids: CASSQRMGRGSEKLFF. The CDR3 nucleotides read TGCGCCAGCAGCCAAAGAATGGGCAGGGGTAGCGAAAAACTGTTTTTT.

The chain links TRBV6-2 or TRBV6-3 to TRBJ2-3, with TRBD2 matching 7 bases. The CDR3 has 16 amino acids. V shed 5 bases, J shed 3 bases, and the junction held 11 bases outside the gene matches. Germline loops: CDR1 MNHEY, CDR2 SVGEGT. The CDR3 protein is CASSHPRAGVTDTQYF. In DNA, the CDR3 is TGTGCCAGCAGTCACCCCCGGGCGGGGGTGACAGATACGCAGTATTTT.

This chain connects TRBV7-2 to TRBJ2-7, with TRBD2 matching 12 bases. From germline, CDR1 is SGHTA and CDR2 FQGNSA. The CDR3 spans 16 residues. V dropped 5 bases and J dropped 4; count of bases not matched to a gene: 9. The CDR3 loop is CASSQRTSGRSYEQYF. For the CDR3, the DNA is TGTGCCAGCAGCCAACGTACTAGCGGGAGGAGTTACGAGCAGTACTTC.

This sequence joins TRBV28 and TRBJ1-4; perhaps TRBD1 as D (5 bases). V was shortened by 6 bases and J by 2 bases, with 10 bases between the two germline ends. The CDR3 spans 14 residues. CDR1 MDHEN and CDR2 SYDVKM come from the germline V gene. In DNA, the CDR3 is TGTGCCAGCAGGGGGGGACTGACTAATGAAAAACTGTTTTTT. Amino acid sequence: CASRGGLTNEKLFF. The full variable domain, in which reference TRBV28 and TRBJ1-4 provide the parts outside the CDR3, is DVKVTQSSRYLVKRTGEKVFLECVQDMDHENMFWYRQDPGLGLRLIYFSYDVKMKEKGDIPEGYSVSREKKERFSLILESASTNQTSMYLCASRGGLTNEKLFFGSGTQLSVL.

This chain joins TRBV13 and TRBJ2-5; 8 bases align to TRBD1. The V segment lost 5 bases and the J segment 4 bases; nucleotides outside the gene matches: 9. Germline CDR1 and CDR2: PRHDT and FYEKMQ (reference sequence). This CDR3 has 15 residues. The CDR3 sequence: CASSPRSTGAETQYF. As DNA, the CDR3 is TGTGCCAGCAGCCCCCGATCGACAGGGGCAGAGACCCAGTACTTC.

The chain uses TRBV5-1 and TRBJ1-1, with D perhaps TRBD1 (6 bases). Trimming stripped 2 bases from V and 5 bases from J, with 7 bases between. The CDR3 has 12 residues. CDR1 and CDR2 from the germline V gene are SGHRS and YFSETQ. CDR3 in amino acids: CASSLRGTEAFF. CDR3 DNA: TGCGCCAGCAGCTTAAGGGGGACTGAAGCTTTCTTT.

The CDR3 DNA follows: TGTGCCAGCAGTGTAGCGGGGGGGCCCCTTAACAATGAGCAGTTCTTC. It translates to CASSVAGGPLNNEQFF. The chain has TRBV2 and TRBJ2-1, with 11 bases matching TRBD2. The CDR3 is 16 residues long. The J segment lost 5 bases and the V segment lost 4 bases, leaving 7 bases of the junction unmatched. CDR1 is SNHLY and CDR2 is FYNNEI in the germline V gene.

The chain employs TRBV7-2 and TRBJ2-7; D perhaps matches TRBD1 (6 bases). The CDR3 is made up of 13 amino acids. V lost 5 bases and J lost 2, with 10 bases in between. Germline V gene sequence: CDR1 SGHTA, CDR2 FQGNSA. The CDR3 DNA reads TGTGCCAGCAGCACGGGACAACCCTACGAGCAGTACTTC. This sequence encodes CASSTGQPYEQYF. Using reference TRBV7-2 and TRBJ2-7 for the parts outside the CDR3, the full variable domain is GAGVSQSPSNKVTEKGKDVELRCDPISGHTALYWYRQSLGQGLEFLIYFQGNSAPDKSGLPSDRFSAERTGGSVSTLTIQRTQQEDSAVYLCASSTGQPYEQYFGPGTRLTVT.

The CDR3 coding sequence is TGTGCCAGCAGCTTCCGACAGGGAAACACAGATACGCAGTATTTT. Translated, it gives CASSFRQGNTDTQYF. The chain carries TRBV11-3 and TRBJ2-3, with 7 bases lining up with TRBD1. Germline V lookup: CDR1 SGHNT, CDR2 YENEEA. Trimming cost V 3 bases and J 2 bases; bases outside gene matches: 5. CDR3 size: 15 residues.

The CDR3 sequence is CAWSAGFNQPQHF. CDR3 DNA sequence: TGTGCCTGGAGTGCCGGGTTTAATCAGCCCCAGCATTTT. This chain uses TRBV30 with TRBJ1-5, with D unresolved. CDR3 length: 13 residues. V lost 1 base and J 4 bases, leaving 8 bases between the germline ends. CDR1 and CDR2 from the germline V gene are GTSNPN and SVGIG (reference sequence).

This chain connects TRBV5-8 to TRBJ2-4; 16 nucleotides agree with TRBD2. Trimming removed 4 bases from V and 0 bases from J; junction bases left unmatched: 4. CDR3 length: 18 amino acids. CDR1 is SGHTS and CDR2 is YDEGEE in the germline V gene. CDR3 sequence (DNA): TGTGCCAGCAGCGTGGGACTAGCGGGGGGGCTAGCCAAAAACATTCAGTACTTC. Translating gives CASSVGLAGGLAKNIQYF.

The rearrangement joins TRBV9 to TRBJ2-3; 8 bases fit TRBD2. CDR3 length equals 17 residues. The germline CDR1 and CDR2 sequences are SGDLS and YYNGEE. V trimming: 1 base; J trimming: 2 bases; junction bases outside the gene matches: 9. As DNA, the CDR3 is TGTGCCAGCAGCGTATCCGGCGGGGGGCCGTACACAGATACGCAGTATTTT. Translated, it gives CASSVSGGGPYTDTQYF. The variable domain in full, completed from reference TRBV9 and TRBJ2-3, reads DSGVTQTPKHLITATGQRVTLRCSPRSGDLSVYWYQQSLDQGLQFLIQYYNGEERAKGNILERFSAQQFPDLHSELNLSSLELGDSALYFCASSVSGGGPYTDTQYFGPGTRLTVL.

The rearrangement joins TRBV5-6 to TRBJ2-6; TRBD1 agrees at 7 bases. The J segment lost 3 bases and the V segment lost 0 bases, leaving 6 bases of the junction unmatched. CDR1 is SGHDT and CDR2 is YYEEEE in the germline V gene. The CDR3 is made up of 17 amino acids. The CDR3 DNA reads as TGTGCCAGCAGCTTGGCCACAGGGGCGAGTGGGGCCAACGTCCTGACTTTC. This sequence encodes CASSLATGASGANVLTF.

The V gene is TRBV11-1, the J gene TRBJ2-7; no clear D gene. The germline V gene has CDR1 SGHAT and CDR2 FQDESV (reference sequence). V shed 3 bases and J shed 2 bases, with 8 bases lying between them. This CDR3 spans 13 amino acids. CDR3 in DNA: TGTGCCAGCAGCTTTACAGAGACCTACGAGCAGTACTTC. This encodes CASSFTETYEQYF.

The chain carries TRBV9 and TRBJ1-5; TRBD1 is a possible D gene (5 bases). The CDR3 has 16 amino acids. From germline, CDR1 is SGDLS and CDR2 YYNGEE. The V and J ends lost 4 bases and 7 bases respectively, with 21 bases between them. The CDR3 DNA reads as TGTGCCAGCAGCCCCGGCGGGGGGGGGTTGGGGCAGCCCCAGCATTTT. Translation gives CASSPGGGGLGQPQHF.

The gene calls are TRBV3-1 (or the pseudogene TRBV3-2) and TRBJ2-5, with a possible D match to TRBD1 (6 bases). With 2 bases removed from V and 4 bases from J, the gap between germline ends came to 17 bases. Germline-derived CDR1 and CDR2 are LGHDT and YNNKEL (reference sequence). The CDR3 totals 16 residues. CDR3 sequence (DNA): TGTGCCAGCAGCCAAAAGGGTGCAGGGGTGGCAGAGACCCAGTACTTC. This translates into CASSQKGAGVAETQYF.

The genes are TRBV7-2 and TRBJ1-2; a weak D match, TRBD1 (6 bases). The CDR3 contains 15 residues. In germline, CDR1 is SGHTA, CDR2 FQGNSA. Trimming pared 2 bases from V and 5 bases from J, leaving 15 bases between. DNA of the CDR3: TGTGCCAGCAGCTTAATCGCGGGGGCGCGATATGGCTACACCTTC. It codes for CASSLIAGARYGYTF.

Written as DNA, the CDR3 is TGTGCCAGCAGTGAGACAGTGGACACTGAAGCTTTCTTT. It translates to CASSETVDTEAFF. The V call is TRBV27, the J call TRBJ1-1; D may be TRBD1 (5 bases). This CDR3 comprises 13 residues. The germline gives CDR1 MNHEY, CDR2 SMNVEV (reference sequence). V lost 5 bases and J 3 bases, leaving 10 bases between the germline ends.

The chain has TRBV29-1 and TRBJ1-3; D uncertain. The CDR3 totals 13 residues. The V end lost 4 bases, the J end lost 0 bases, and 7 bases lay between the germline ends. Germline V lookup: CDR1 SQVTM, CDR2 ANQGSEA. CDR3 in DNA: TGCAGCGTTGTAACAGACTCTGGAAACACCATATATTTT. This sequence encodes CSVVTDSGNTIYF.

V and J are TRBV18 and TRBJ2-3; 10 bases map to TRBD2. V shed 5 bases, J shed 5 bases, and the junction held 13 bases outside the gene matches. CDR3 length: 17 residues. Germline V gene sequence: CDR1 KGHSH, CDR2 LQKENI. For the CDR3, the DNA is TGTGCCAGCTCAGTCCAGCCCAATAGCGGGGGGCGAGATACGCAGTATTTT. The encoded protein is CASSVQPNSGGRDTQYF.

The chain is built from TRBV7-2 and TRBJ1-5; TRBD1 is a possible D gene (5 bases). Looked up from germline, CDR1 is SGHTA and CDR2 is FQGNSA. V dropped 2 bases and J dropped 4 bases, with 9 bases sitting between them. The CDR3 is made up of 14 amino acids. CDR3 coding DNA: TGTGCCAGCAGCTTAAAGGGGCGAAATCAGCCCCAGCATTTT. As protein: CASSLKGRNQPQHF.

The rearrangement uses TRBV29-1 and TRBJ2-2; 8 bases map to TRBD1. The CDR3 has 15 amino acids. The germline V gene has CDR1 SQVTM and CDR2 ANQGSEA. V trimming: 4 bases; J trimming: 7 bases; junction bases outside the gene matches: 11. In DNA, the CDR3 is TGCAGCGTTGCCCGGGGGAGGACAGGGATCGGGGAGCTGTTTTTT. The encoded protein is CSVARGRTGIGELFF.

This CDR3 reads CASSQQLAGTYNEQFF. The DNA for the CDR3 is TGTGCCAGCAGCCAACAACTAGCGGGGACCTACAATGAGCAGTTCTTC. This chain uses TRBV3-1 (or the pseudogene TRBV3-2) with TRBJ2-1, with 10 bases matching TRBD2. Germline lookup yields CDR1 LGHDT and CDR2 YNNKEL (reference sequence). Losses at the gene ends were 2 bases for V and 2 bases for J; bases not matched to a gene: 3. The CDR3 is 16 residues long.

The CDR3 nucleotides read TGTGCCACCAGTGCCCTGGGGGGGAATGAGCAGTTCTTC. This codes for CATSALGGNEQFF. This chain links TRBV24-1 with TRBJ2-1; 7 nucleotides align to TRBD2. The CDR3 runs 13 residues. The J segment lost 7 bases and the V segment lost 5 bases, leaving 4 bases of the junction unmatched. Germline V CDR1 and CDR2: KGHDR, SFDVKD.